This T cell receptor beta chain was recorded in a study of T cell responses to AZD1222 COVID-19 vaccine. Study context: Analyses pooled second doses at about 4 or about 12 weeks. Study-level results: Donors were largely white British and mainly female; clonal diversity was possibly underestimated. Scientists sampled the repertoires only once the peak T cell response had passed. Among spike-specific TCRs, nearly half reportedly target unmutated variant regions.

About this clone: As yet, its antigen is unknown.

V shed 8 bases and J shed 7 bases, with 9 bases lying between them. There are 11 residues in the CDR3. Germline V gene sequence: CDR1 MDHEN, CDR2 SYDVKM. Produced via immunoSEQ multiplex PCR; TCRdb's table is partial and in-frame only. The sample contains around 180,000 clones, 80% to 90% of which appear only once. The chain links TRBV28 to TRBJ2-1; D perhaps matches TRBD2 (5 bases). The sequence was obtained from an adult in good health. The specimen was peripheral blood, collected on day 0 of AZD1222 vaccination. Here the CDR3 reads CASGGPNEQFF. In DNA form, the CDR3 reads TGTGCCAGCGGAGGTCCGAATGAGCAGTTCTTC.